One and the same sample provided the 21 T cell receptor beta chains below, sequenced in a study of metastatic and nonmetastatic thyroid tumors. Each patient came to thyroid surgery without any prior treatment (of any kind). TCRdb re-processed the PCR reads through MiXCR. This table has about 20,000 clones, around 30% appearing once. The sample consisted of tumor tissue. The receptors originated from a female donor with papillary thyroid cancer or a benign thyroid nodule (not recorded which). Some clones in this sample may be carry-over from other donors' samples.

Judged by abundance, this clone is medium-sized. Written as DNA, the CDR3 is TGTGCCAGTAGTATCGGACTAGGTTACTACGAGCAGTACTTC. Translation: CASSIGLGYYEQYF. This chain uses TRBV19 with TRBJ2-7, with 7 bases lining up with TRBD2. CDR1 and CDR2 (germline): LNHDA, SQIVND (reference sequence). The CDR3 has 14 residues. The trim removed 3 bases at V and 3 bases at J, leaving 5 bases unmatched.

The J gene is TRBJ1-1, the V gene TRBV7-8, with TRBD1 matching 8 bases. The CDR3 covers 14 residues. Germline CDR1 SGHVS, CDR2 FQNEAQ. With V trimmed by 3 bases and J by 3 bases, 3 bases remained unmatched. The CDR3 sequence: CASSFYRGDTEAFF. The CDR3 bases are TGTGCCAGCAGCTTCTACAGGGGGGACACTGAAGCTTTCTTT. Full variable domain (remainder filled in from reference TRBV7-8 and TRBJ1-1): GAGVSQSPRYKVAKRGQDVALRCDPISGHVSLFWYQQALGQGPEFLTYFQNEAQLDKSGLPSDRFFAERPEGSVSTLKIQRTQQEDSAVYLCASSFYRGDTEAFFGQGTRLTVV.

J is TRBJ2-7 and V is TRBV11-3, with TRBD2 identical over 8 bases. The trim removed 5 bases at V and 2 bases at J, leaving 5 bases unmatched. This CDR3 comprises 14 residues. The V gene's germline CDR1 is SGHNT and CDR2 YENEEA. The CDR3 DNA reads TGTGCCAGCAGCCCGGGGGGGGAGGCCTACGAGCAGTACTTC. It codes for CASSPGGEAYEQYF.

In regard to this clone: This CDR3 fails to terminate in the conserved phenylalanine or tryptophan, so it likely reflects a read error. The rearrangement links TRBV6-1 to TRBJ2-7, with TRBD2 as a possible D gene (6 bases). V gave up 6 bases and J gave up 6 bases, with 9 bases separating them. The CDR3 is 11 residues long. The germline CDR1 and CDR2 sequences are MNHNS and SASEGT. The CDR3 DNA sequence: TGTGCCAGCAGCCGACTAGTCGAGCAGTACTAC. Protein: CASSRLVEQYY.

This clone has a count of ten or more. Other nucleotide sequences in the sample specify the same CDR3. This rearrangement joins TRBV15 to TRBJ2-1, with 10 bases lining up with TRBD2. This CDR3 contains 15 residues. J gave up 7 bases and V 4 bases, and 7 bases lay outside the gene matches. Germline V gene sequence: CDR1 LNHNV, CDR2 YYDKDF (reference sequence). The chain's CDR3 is CATSTRLAGLNEQFF. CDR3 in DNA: TGTGCCACCAGCACCCGACTAGCGGGCCTAAATGAGCAGTTCTTC.

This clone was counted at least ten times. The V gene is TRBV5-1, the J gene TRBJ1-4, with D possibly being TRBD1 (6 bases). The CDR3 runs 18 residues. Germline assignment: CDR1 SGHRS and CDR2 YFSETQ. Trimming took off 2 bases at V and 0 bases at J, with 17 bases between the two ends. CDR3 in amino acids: CASSFPLDGGPTNEKLFF. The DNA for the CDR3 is TGCGCCAGCAGCTTCCCCCTTGACGGGGGCCCAACTAATGAAAAACTGTTTTTT.

The CDR3, as DNA: TGTGCCAGCAGTTTATCCCGTGGACTAGCGAGGAGCGGGGAGCTGTTTTTT. Translated, it gives CASSLSRGLARSGELFF. This chain uses TRBV27 with TRBJ2-2; 9 bases are a match to TRBD2. Germline-derived CDR1 and CDR2 are MNHEY and SMNVEV (reference sequence). Trimming at V came to 0 bases and at J to 7 bases, leaving 9 bases not matched to a gene. The length of the CDR3 is 17 residues.

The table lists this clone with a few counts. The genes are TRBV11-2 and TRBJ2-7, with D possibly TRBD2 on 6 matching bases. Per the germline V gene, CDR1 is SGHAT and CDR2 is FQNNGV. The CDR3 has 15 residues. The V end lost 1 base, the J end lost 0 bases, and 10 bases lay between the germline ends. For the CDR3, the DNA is TGTGCCAGCAGCTTAGCCGGTAGCGGCTCCTACGAGCAGTACTTC. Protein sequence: CASSLAGSGSYEQYF.

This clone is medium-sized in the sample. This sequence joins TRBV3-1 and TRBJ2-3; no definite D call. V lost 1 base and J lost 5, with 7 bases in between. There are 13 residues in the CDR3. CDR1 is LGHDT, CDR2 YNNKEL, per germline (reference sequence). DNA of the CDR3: TGTGCCAGCAGCCAAGCGGGCCGAGATACGCAGTATTTT. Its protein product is CASSQAGRDTQYF.

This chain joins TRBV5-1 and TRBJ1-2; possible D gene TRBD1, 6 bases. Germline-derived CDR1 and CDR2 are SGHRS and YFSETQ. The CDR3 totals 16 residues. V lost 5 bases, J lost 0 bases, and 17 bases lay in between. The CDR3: CASRASRDTTNYGYTF. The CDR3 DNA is TGCGCCAGCAGAGCGTCCCGGGACACCACTAACTATGGCTACACCTTC.

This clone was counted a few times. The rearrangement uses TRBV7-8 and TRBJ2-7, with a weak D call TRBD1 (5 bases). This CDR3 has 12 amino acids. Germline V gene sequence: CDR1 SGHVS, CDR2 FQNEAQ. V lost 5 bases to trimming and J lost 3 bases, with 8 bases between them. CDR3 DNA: TGTGCCAGCAGCCTCAGGGTCTACGAGCAGTACTTC. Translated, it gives CASSLRVYEQYF.

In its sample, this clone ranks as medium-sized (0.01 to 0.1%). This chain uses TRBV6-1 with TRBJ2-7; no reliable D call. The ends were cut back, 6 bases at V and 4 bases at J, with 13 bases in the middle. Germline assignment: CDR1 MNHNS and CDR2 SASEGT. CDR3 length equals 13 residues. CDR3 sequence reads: CASRGGMLYEQYF. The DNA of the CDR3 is TGTGCCAGCAGAGGCGGCATGCTTTACGAGCAGTACTTC.

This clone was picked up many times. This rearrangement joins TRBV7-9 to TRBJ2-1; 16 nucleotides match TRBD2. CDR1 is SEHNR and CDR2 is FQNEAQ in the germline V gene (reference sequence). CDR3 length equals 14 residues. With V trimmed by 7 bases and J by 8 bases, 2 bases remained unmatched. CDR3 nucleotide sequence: TGTGCCAGCAAGGGACTAGCGGGAGGGTATGAGCAGTTCTTC. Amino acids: CASKGLAGGYEQFF.

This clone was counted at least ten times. DNA for the CDR3: TGTGCCAGCAGCGTAGTGATATCCACAGATACGCAGTATTTT. As protein: CASSVVISTDTQYF. This sequence joins TRBV9 and TRBJ2-3; no firm D call. CDR3 length: 14 residues. V gave up 0 bases and J gave up 2 bases, with 7 bases separating them. Germline loops: CDR1 SGDLS, CDR2 YYNGEE.

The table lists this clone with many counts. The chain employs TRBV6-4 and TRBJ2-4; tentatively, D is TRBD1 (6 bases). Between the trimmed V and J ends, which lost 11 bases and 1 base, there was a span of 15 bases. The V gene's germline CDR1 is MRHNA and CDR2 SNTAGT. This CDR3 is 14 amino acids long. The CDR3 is CAPGNREAKNIQYF. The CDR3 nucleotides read TGTGCCCCGGGCAACAGGGAGGCCAAAAACATTCAGTACTTC.

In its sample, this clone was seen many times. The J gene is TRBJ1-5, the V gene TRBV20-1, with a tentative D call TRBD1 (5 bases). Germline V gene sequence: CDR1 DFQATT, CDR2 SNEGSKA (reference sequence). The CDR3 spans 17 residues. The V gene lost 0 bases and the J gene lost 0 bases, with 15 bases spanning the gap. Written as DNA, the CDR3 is TGCAGTGCTAGAGAGACGGGACGGCTTTATAGCAATCAGCCCCAGCATTTT. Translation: CSARETGRLYSNQPQHF.

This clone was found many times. The CDR3 spells CSARDWPSGTTADTQYF. The CDR3 nucleotides are TGCAGTGCTAGAGATTGGCCTAGCGGGACCACCGCAGATACGCAGTATTTT. The J gene is TRBJ2-3, the V gene TRBV20-1, with 9 nucleotides matching TRBD2. The CDR3 runs to 17 residues. From germline, CDR1 is DFQATT and CDR2 SNEGSKA (reference sequence). The ends lost 0 bases at V and 4 bases at J; junction bases unmatched: 11.

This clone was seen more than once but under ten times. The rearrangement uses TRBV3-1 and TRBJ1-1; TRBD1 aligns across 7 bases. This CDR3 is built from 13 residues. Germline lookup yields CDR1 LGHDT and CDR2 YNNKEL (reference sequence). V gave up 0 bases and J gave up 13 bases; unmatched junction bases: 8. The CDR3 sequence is CASSQDWDRARFF. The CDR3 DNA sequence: TGTGCCAGCAGCCAAGATTGGGACAGAGCCCGTTTCTTT.

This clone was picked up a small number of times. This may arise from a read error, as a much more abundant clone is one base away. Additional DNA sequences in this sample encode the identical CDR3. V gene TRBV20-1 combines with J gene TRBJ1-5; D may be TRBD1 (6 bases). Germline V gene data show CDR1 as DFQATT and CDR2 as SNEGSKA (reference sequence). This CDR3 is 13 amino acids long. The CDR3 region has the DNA TGCAGTGCTAGTGATCAGGGGCATCAGCCACAGCATTTT. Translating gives CSASDQGHQPQHF.

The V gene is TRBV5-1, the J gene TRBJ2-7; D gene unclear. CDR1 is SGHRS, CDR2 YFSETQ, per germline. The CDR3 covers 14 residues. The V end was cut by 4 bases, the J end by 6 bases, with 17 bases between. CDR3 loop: CASSTRPLQLEQYF. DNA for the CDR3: TGCGCCAGCAGCACGAGACCCTTACAGCTCGAGCAGTACTTC.

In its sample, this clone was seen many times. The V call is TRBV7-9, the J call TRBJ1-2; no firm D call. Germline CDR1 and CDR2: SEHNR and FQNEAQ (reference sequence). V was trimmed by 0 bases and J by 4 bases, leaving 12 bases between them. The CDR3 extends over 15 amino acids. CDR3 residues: CASSLARITPYGYTF. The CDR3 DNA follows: TGTGCCAGCAGCTTAGCCAGGATAACACCCTATGGCTACACCTTC.